A selection of T cell receptor beta chains follows, all from one sample in a study of human T cells and chemical hapten exposure. TCRdb re-analysed the RACE reads in MiXCR, keeping a single row per CDR3 protein. The table lists approximately 320,000 distinct CDR3 sequences, approximately 5% of them singletons. Sequencing used whole blood, obtained in connection with sensitization to the hapten diphenylcyclopropenone (DPC). The source of these receptors is a woman under 30 with alopecia areata. Some clones in this sample may be carry-over from other donors' samples. CDR3s include the opening cysteine and the closing phenylalanine or tryptophan.

v_gene | CDR3aa
TRBV6-1 | CASSGRTSGGYEQYF
TRBV18 | CASSPPGGGSSYNEQFF
TRBV12-3/TRBV12-4 | CASSSDIDRYNGYTF
TRBV12-3/TRBV12-4 | CASTGAGGNTDTQYF
TRBV20-1 | CSARDPGQGAEVHGYTF
TRBV2 | CASEQLAEFTDTQYF
TRBV7-6 | CASRGQGDEQFF
TRBV29-1 | CSVEDPGTEHLFYGYTF
TRBV6-5 | CASSYSPGPDYEQYF
TRBV7-3 | CASSLTGLAGGYNEQFF
TRBV20-1 | CSAREIRAGNNSPLHF
TRBV6-1 | CASTKSLDRDYGYTF
TRBV5-1 | CASTLGGRTDTQYF
TRBV13 | CASSLGTGARDTEAFF
TRBV9 | CASSGSIMLNTEAFF
TRBV6-5 | CASTSPGTGQAFF
TRBV6-5 | CASSYLEDTGELFF
TRBV3-1 | CASSQTGGLRWDEQFF
TRBV5-4 | CASSHPGGYNEQFF
TRBV12-3/TRBV12-4 | CASSLRQGAYTDTQYF
TRBV18 | CASSPRDSGRDQPQHF
TRBV4-3 | CASSQDLGASNQPQHF
TRBV2 | CASSEGGYQPQHF
TRBV20-1 | CSASEKQGANSPLHF
TRBV9 | CASSVEGGGPSTDTQYF
TRBV12-3/TRBV12-4 | CASNTQGNNQPQHF
TRBV25-1 | CASSPPLDSVEQYF
TRBV5-1 | CASRPDTSGTSWEQFF
TRBV13 | CASSLNRGQLGTEAFF
TRBV7-9 | CASSQPGLAGITDTQYF
TRBV6-2/TRBV6-3 | CASSRDTVYGYTF
TRBV4-2 | CASSQEGQGYYNSPLHF
TRBV10-3 | CAISERTGGAFFPNSGANVLTF
TRBV18 | CASSPGLGAEYYGYTF
TRBV6-6 | CASSYSDRESDTQYF
TRBV7-9 | CASSFLQGESSGANVLTF
TRBV21-1 | CASSKGAGETEAFF
TRBV14 | CASSQVPGGTDTQYF
TRBV20-1 | CSASGGRTDTQYF
TRBV6-1 | CASSEPDSHPPF
TRBV19 | CASSDYVGAPGEQYF
TRBV28 | CASSLSFSGANVLTF
TRBV5-1 | CASSLDVAGDKDEQYF
TRBV9 | CASSVSGTGHNEQFF
TRBV7-2 | CASSLVTGGWEKLFF
TRBV18 | CATPGGSYNEQFF
TRBV20-1 | CSAVTFLGTDTQYF
TRBV7-9 | CASSRGRTVEHNQPQHF
TRBV20-1 | CSALGADTEAFF
TRBV5-1 | CASSFGQGANQPQHF
TRBV18 | CASSPPVVSNYGYTF
TRBV6-6 | CASSYGTGDLPTNEKLFF
TRBV6-2/TRBV6-3 | CASMEGGNQETQYF
TRBV5-1 | CASSYATGGTFTGELFF
TRBV20-1 | CSAEGLAGGTRYNEQFF
TRBV11-2 | CASSPRTTNTDTQYF
TRBV6-5 | CASGDGTSGNTIYF
TRBV18 | CASSPETGSFAFTVYEQYF
TRBV7-8 | CASSLEGRWSNQPQHF
TRBV12-3/TRBV12-4 | CASSGDRVTEAFF